This TCR beta chain was found in a study of blood T cell repertoires in COVID-19. Trimming took 1 base from V and 12 from J, leaving 17 bases between them. Germline CDR1 is SGHRS and CDR2 is YFSETQ. CDR3 length equals 14 residues. The method was immunoSEQ multiplex PCR; TCRdb's version includes in-frame clones alone and lacks a portion of them. The sample holds 150,000 to 200,000 clones, 85% seen once. In this sample, this clone turned up a few times. The V call is TRBV5-1, the J call TRBJ2-1; perhaps TRBD1 as D (8 bases). Sequenced input: peripheral blood. This receptor was identified in a human donor with acute or convalescent COVID-19. The donor label of this sample is uncertain. For the CDR3, the DNA is TGCGCCAGCAGCTTGAGGCAGGGGGCGGGGGTGCAGTTCTTC. Amino acids: CASSLRQGAGVQFF.